The table lists the clone carrying this T cell receptor beta chain with a few counts. Antigen specificity is unknown. Time point described: newly diagnosed GD, antithyroid drugs for less than 3 months. PBMC-extracted RNA yielded the TCR library. The CDR3 loop spans 14 amino acids. CDR1 and CDR2 from the germline V gene are SGHTA and FQGNSA. After removal of 3 bases from V and 8 bases from J, the junction contained 2 bases not matched to a gene. This sample was included in a study of regulatory T cells in long-lasting Graves disease. Study-wide points: Persistent disease was characterized by preferential usage of TRBV28, TRBJ1-2 and TRBJ2-5.

Library construction for TCR beta used iRepertoire HTBI primers and Arm-PCR of CDR3 regions. TCRdb fed the multiplex PCR reads into MiXCR, producing one record per CDR3 protein. The repertoire holds about 470,000 distinct CDR3 sequences, with approximately 15% as singletons. This sample was shared with a second study, whose subject was T cells in Graves' hyperthyroidism and ophthalmopathy. That publication notes: Blood also held most thyroid clonotypes expanded beyond 0.001. Progression to ophthalmopathy was predicted a median of roughly seven months early.

This rearrangement joins TRBV7-2 to TRBJ2-2; 11 bases fit TRBD1. This clonotype was sampled from a woman in her twenties or thirties with Graves disease. The source was peripheral blood mononuclear cells (PBMCs), collected at new diagnosis, from a patient treated with antithyroid drugs. CDR3 protein: CASSLDRGRGELFF. The CDR3 region has the DNA TGTGCCAGCAGCTTGGACAGGGGGCGGGGGGAGCTGTTTTTT.